Each of the 8 T cell receptor beta chains below was sequenced from the same sample in a study of vaccination and CD4 T cells after COVID-19. Their recognized antigens are unknown. Stated treatment: 10-day PBMC culture with coronavirus spike peptide pools or control peptides (ViraFEST assay). The Oncomine TCR Beta short-read assay sequenced DNA from cultured CD4+ T cells. TCRdb processed the PCR reads anew with MiXCR; each CDR3 protein has one entry. The table lists over 15,000 distinct CDR3 sequences, about two fifths of them singletons. The material was CD4+ T cells from blood, cultured in vitro, obtained before SARS-CoV-2 vaccination. The receptors come from a human donor who had recovered from COVID-19.

This clonotype was seen more than once but under ten times. V gene TRBV6-4 combines with J gene TRBJ1-2, with 8 bases aligning to TRBD1. CDR1 is MRHNA, CDR2 SNTAGT, per germline. V was clipped by 6 bases and J by 7 bases; unmatched bases: 13. The CDR3 covers 15 residues. CDR3 residues: CASSRGAGGDGGYTF. Written as DNA, the CDR3 is TGTGCCAGCAGCCGGGGGGCAGGGGGCGACGGTGGCTACACCTTC.

CDR3 residues: CASSMPDRREQYF. CDR3 nucleotides: TGTGCCAGTAGTATGCCTGATCGACGAGAGCAGTACTTC. The V and J genes are TRBV19 and TRBJ2-7; no reliable D call. V shed 3 bases and J shed 7 bases, with 13 bases lying between them. Germline V CDR1 and CDR2: LNHDA, SQIVND (reference sequence). The CDR3 extends over 13 amino acids.

The V and J genes are TRBV19 and TRBJ1-5, with D possibly matching TRBD1 (6 bases). Germline values: CDR1 LNHDA, CDR2 SQIVND (reference sequence). Trimming shortened V by 7 bases and J by 0 bases, and 13 bases separated the two germline ends. The CDR3 contains 15 residues. CDR3 sequence reads: CASTHQGNSNQPQHF. CDR3 sequence (DNA): TGTGCCAGTACCCATCAGGGGAATAGCAATCAGCCCCAGCATTTT.

This clonotype was observed a handful of times. The chain recombines TRBV7-2 with TRBJ1-1; D is undetermined. V shed 5 bases and J shed 3 bases, with 16 bases lying between them. The CDR3 contains 15 residues. CDR1 is SGHTA, CDR2 FQGNSA, per germline. CDR3 sequence reads: CASSPTQYSYTEAFF. CDR3 nucleotide sequence: TGTGCCAGCAGCCCAACACAATACAGTTACACTGAAGCTTTCTTT.

The gene calls are TRBV11-3 and TRBJ1-1; D possibly corresponds to TRBD1 (6 bases). The germline gives CDR1 SGHNT, CDR2 YENEEA. The ends were cut back, 5 bases at V and 5 bases at J, with 15 bases in the middle. The CDR3 consists of 14 residues. The CDR3 DNA reads as TGTGCCAGCAGCCAGTATCAGGGGATGACTGAAGCTTTCTTT. Encoded protein: CASSQYQGMTEAFF.

V usage is TRBV11-1 and J usage is TRBJ2-3, with D hard to call. The CDR3 contains 12 residues. Looked up from germline, CDR1 is SGHAT and CDR2 is FQDESV (reference sequence). V was clipped by 5 bases and J by 3 bases, with 6 bases between them. The CDR3 nucleotides read TGTGCCAGCAGCCCCCCGACAGATACGCAGTATTTT. It yields the protein CASSPPTDTQYF.

This clonotype occurred a few times. V is TRBV7-8 and J is TRBJ1-2, with D unresolved. The germline V gene encodes CDR1 SGHVS and CDR2 FQNEAQ. The CDR3 has 14 amino acids. V shed 5 bases and J shed 0 bases, with 10 bases lying between them. The CDR3 nucleotides are TGTGCCAGCAGCCCCCTTCACCCTAACTATGGCTACACCTTC. This sequence encodes CASSPLHPNYGYTF. The complete variable domain, with remaining parts taken from reference TRBV7-8 and TRBJ1-2, reads GAGVSQSPRYKVAKRGQDVALRCDPISGHVSLFWYQQALGQGPEFLTYFQNEAQLDKSGLPSDRFFAERPEGSVSTLKIQRTQQEDSAVYLCASSPLHPNYGYTFGSGTRLTVV.

This clonotype was picked up a small number of times. The chain carries TRBV14 and TRBJ1-2; unclear D gene. V shed 2 bases and J shed 4 bases, with 11 bases lying between them. The CDR3 has 14 residues. CDR1 is SGHDN and CDR2 is FVKESK in the germline V gene. Here the CDR3 reads CASSQTRSTYGYTF. The CDR3 nucleotides are TGTGCCAGCAGCCAAACGCGAAGTACCTATGGCTACACCTTC. The full variable domain, with the rest looked up from reference TRBV14 and TRBJ1-2, is EAGVTQFPSHSVIEKGQTVTLRCDPISGHDNLYWYRRVMGKEIKFLLHFVKESKQDESGMPNNRFLAERTGGTYSTLKVQPAELEDSGVYFCASSQTRSTYGYTFGSGTRLTVV.